This T cell receptor beta chain was sequenced for a study of T-cell memory formation after mild COVID-19. Study as a whole: The TCR clusters were mostly specific to one donor.

The authors produced TCR alpha and TCR beta cDNA libraries with sample barcodes and UMIs by 5'RACE using constant-segment primers. TCRdb reprocessed the 5' RACE reads with MiXCR, giving one entry per CDR3 protein. The sample consists of approximately 150,000 distinct CDR3 sequences, roughly 6.2% of them appearing once. Study conclusions and caveats: In pre-infection memory, a portion of responding clones appeared, which suggested that cross-reactive memory joined. From day 15 to 85, contracting clones were balanced between CD4 and CD8, whereas later expanders leaned toward CD4+.

Turning to this clonotype: As yet, its antigen is unknown.

This TCR derives from an adult woman who had mild COVID-19 (a few samples of this study predate the infection). Cell type and time point are not known. Sequencing was done on a sample of PBMCs or a T cell subset sorted from them (not recorded which).

CDR3 in DNA: TGTGCCAGCAGCCTAAGATTGGGGGGCCGGGAGACCCAGTACTTC. Its translation: CASSLRLGGRETQYF. The rearrangement uses TRBV7-8 and TRBJ2-5; D is perhaps TRBD1 or TRBD2 (6 bases each). The V end was cut by 5 bases, the J end by 5 bases, with 18 bases between. In germline, CDR1 is SGHVS, CDR2 FQNEAQ. The CDR3 is made up of 15 amino acids.